This TCR beta chain was documented in a study of blood T cells in healthy people across ages. V was pared by 4 bases and J by 7 bases, with 14 bases between. Germline-derived CDR1 and CDR2 are SQVTM and ANQGSEA. The CDR3 has 13 residues. The second PCR ran about 6 to 12 cycles with a sample-barcoded 5' primer and J-beta primers. TCRdb itself ran the 5' RACE reads through MiXCR, one entry per CDR3 protein. The sample has about 800,000 distinct CDR3 sequences; just under 25% are singletons. These sequences were also reported in another study, on T cells of mothers and their children.

Source material: blood. The chain couples TRBV29-1 to TRBJ2-1; D is possibly TRBD2 (6 bases). The TCR comes from a boy under 18 in good health. The CDR3 DNA reads TGCAGCGTTGCCCAGACTAGTCCGAATGAGCAGTTCTTC. Its protein is CSVAQTSPNEQFF.